The 20 T cell receptor beta chains presented below share a single source sample, sequenced in a study of blood T cell repertoires in COVID-19. TCRdb keeps only in-frame clones here, not all; method: immunoSEQ multiplex PCR. In the table there are 150,000 or so clones, about 88% of which are singletons. Sequencing input: peripheral blood. These receptors were taken from a woman aged 45-65 years with COVID-19, enrolled during active disease.

CDR3 DNA: TGTGCCTGGGGGACAGGCCCCGCAACTAATGAAAAACTGTTTTTT. The encoded protein is CAWGTGPATNEKLFF. This sequence joins TRBV30 and TRBJ1-4; TRBD1 agrees at 8 bases. Germline CDR1 and CDR2: GTSNPN and SVGIG (reference sequence). V dropped 5 bases and J dropped 0; count of bases not matched to a gene: 5. The CDR3 is 15 residues long. The full variable domain, in which reference TRBV30 and TRBJ1-4 provide the parts outside the CDR3, is SQTIHQWPATLVQPVGSPLSLECTVEGTSNPNLYWYRQAAGRGLQLLFYSVGIGQISSEVPQNLSASRPQDRQFILSSKKLLLSDSGFYLCAWGTGPATNEKLFFGSGTQLSVL.

The V call is TRBV7-6, the J call TRBJ2-5, with 9 bases that match TRBD2. The V gene end was trimmed by 1 base and the J gene end by 2 bases; junction bases not matched to a gene: 5. The CDR3 totals 16 residues. Germline V gene data show CDR1 as SGHVS and CDR2 as FNYEAQ. CDR3 sequence (DNA): TGTGCCAGCAGCTTAGGGGCTAGCGGGGCTCAAGAGACCCAGTACTTC. Protein sequence: CASSLGASGAQETQYF.

The CDR3: CASSVRRGGTDTQYF. The CDR3 coding sequence is TGTGCCAGCAGCGTGCGGCGGGGGGGCACAGATACGCAGTATTTT. The chain carries TRBV2 and TRBJ2-3; TRBD2 agrees at 8 bases. Unmatched junction bases numbered 6, after V lost 6 bases and J lost 1 base. The CDR3 consists of 15 residues. In germline, CDR1 is SNHLY, CDR2 FYNNEI.

In this sample, this clone turned up once. The chain couples TRBV6-2 or TRBV6-3 to TRBJ2-7, with 7 bases that match TRBD2. The CDR3 loop spans 13 amino acids. J was trimmed by 2 bases and V by 5 bases; bases with no gene match: 3. Germline CDR1 and CDR2: MNHEY and SVGEGT. CDR3 sequence (DNA): TGTGCCAGCAGTCCCCGGGAGGCCTACGAGCAGTACTTC. This translates into CASSPREAYEQYF.

The chain carries TRBV5-6 and TRBJ1-2, with D maybe TRBD1 (6 bases). V was clipped by 4 bases and J by 8 bases, with 15 bases between them. Germline CDR1 reads SGHDT; CDR2 reads YYEEEE. CDR3 length: 13 amino acids. The chain's CDR3 is CASSIQGTRGYTF. In DNA form, the CDR3 reads TGTGCCAGCAGCATACAGGGAACACGCGGCTACACCTTC.

V gene TRBV9 combines with J gene TRBJ2-7, with D possibly TRBD1 on 6 matching bases. V was pared by 0 bases and J by 3 bases, with 10 bases between. Germline V gene lookup returns CDR1 SGDLS and CDR2 YYNGEE. The CDR3 consists of 14 residues. As DNA, the CDR3 is TGTGCCAGCAGCGTAGCTAGCAGGGGCTACGAGCAGTACTTC. Its translation: CASSVASRGYEQYF. Variable domain in full (rest from reference TRBV9 and TRBJ2-7): DSGVTQTPKHLITATGQRVTLRCSPRSGDLSVYWYQQSLDQGLQFLIQYYNGEERAKGNILERFSAQQFPDLHSELNLSSLELGDSALYFCASSVASRGYEQYFGPGTRLTVT.

The rearrangement uses TRBV18 and TRBJ2-1; 11 bases match TRBD1. CDR3 length: 15 residues. Germline V gene sequence: CDR1 KGHSH, CDR2 LQKENI. V was clipped by 7 bases and J by 6 bases; unmatched bases: 8. This chain's CDR3 is CASFAGTGGFNEQFF. CDR3 bases: TGTGCCAGCTTCGCCGGGACAGGGGGGTTCAATGAGCAGTTCTTC.

The chain recombines TRBV5-1 with TRBJ2-1; D unresolved. With 0 bases removed from V and 0 bases from J, the gap between germline ends came to 4 bases. The length of the CDR3 is 14 residues. Germline lookup yields CDR1 SGHRS and CDR2 YFSETQ. CDR3 amino acids: CASSLDSSYNEQFF. CDR3 nucleotide sequence: TGCGCCAGCAGCTTGGACAGCTCCTACAATGAGCAGTTCTTC.

The chain uses TRBV11-2 and TRBJ2-7; a possible D gene is TRBD2 (5 bases). The germline CDR1 and CDR2 sequences are SGHAT and FQNNGV. Trimming left V 1 base short and J 6 bases short, with 16 bases between. The CDR3 runs 15 residues. The CDR3 spells CASSLAAPAGFEQYF. As DNA, the CDR3 is TGTGCCAGCAGCTTAGCTGCACCGGCGGGTTTCGAGCAGTACTTC.

The chain is built from TRBV4-1 and TRBJ1-2, with 7 bases that match TRBD1. Trimming took 5 bases from V and 5 from J; bases not matched to a gene: 20. This CDR3 comprises 18 residues. CDR1 and CDR2 (germline): MGHRA, YSYEKL. The CDR3 protein is CASSIGTRPGGGEYGYTF. In nucleotides, the CDR3 is TGCGCCAGCAGCATAGGGACCAGGCCAGGGGGAGGAGAGTATGGCTACACCTTC.

The chain joins TRBV13 to TRBJ2-4; 10 nucleotides match TRBD1. This CDR3 has 15 amino acids. V lost 3 bases and J lost 1; bases outside the gene matches: 0. Germline loops: CDR1 PRHDT, CDR2 FYEKMQ (reference sequence). The CDR3 sequence: CASSLDRGAKNIQYF. The CDR3 nucleotides read TGTGCCAGCAGCTTGGACAGGGGGGCCAAAAACATTCAGTACTTC.

This clone showed up just a few times. The chain couples TRBV3-1 (or the pseudogene TRBV3-2) to TRBJ2-3, with TRBD2 identical over 7 bases. The ends lost 0 bases at V and 2 bases at J; junction bases unmatched: 2. The germline CDR1 and CDR2 sequences are LGHDT and YNNKEL (reference sequence). The CDR3 has 15 amino acids. The CDR3 is CASSQDGDYTDTQYF. As DNA, the CDR3 is TGTGCCAGCAGCCAAGATGGGGACTACACAGATACGCAGTATTTT.

The chain is built from TRBV6-5 and TRBJ1-5; D is possibly TRBD1 (6 bases). The CDR3 consists of 15 residues. Per the germline V gene, CDR1 is MNHEY and CDR2 is SVGAGI. The V end was cut by 5 bases, the J end by 2 bases, with 13 bases between. The CDR3 nucleotides are TGTGCCAGCAGTCTTACAGGGTTCGGCAATCAGCCCCAGCATTTT. Translating it yields CASSLTGFGNQPQHF.

The chain uses TRBV5-1 and TRBJ2-3; D is ambiguous. The CDR3 is 15 amino acids. Deletions cut 3 bases from V and 2 bases from J, with 13 bases between. The germline V gene encodes CDR1 SGHRS and CDR2 YFSETQ. The CDR3 protein is CASSSDPGPTDTQYF. In nucleotides, the CDR3 is TGCGCCAGCAGCTCAGATCCAGGCCCCACAGATACGCAGTATTTT.

This chain joins TRBV5-1 and TRBJ2-7; TRBD1 might be the D (6 bases). Trimming cost V 0 bases and J 4 bases, with 11 bases left between them. Germline V gene lookup returns CDR1 SGHRS and CDR2 YFSETQ. The CDR3 spans 14 residues. DNA of the CDR3: TGCGCCAGCAGCTTGGTGGCTGGACAGTACGAGCAGTACTTC. Residues: CASSLVAGQYEQYF.

The chain has TRBV6-5 and TRBJ2-7, with a weak D call TRBD1 (7 bases). The V end was cut by 6 bases, the J end by 4 bases, with 13 bases between. The CDR3 has 13 amino acids. CDR1 is MNHEY and CDR2 is SVGAGI in the germline V gene. CDR3 nucleotides: TGTGCCAGCAGACAACAGGGGAGGTACGAGCAGTACTTC. Protein product: CASRQQGRYEQYF.

This chain links TRBV7-3 with TRBJ2-6, with a weak D call TRBD1 (5 bases). The CDR3 extends over 15 amino acids. With 5 bases removed from V and 0 bases from J, the gap between germline ends came to 8 bases. CDR1 SGHTA and CDR2 FQGTGA come from the germline V gene. CDR3 amino acids: CASSQRGSGANVLTF. As DNA, the CDR3 is TGTGCCAGCAGCCAAAGGGGCTCTGGGGCCAACGTCCTGACTTTC.

The V and J genes are TRBV6-1 and TRBJ2-7; D is unresolved. CDR3 size: 16 residues. The V end was cut by 1 base, the J end by 0 bases, with 13 bases between. Germline V lookup: CDR1 MNHNS, CDR2 SASEGT. In nucleotides, the CDR3 is TGTGCCAGCAGTGAAGTCGAAGTTTGGGCCTCCTACGAGCAGTACTTC. Protein product: CASSEVEVWASYEQYF.

The chain links TRBV7-3 to TRBJ2-3, with D maybe TRBD1 (5 bases). CDR3 length: 13 amino acids. Germline V gives CDR1 SGHTA, CDR2 FQGTGA. V was pared by 5 bases and J by 2 bases, with 8 bases between. CDR3 sequence (DNA): TGTGCCAGCAGCAGGACAAACACAGATACGCAGTATTTT. Encoded protein: CASSRTNTDTQYF.

CDR3 DNA: TGTGCCAGCAGCGACTCGGACAGGGGTTTCATCGGGGAGCTGTTTTTT. Amino acid sequence: CASSDSDRGFIGELFF. This chain uses TRBV11-2 with TRBJ2-2, with 9 nucleotides matching TRBD1. The CDR3 covers 16 residues. Germline CDR1 SGHAT, CDR2 FQNNGV. The J segment lost 7 bases and the V segment lost 5 bases, leaving 11 bases of the junction unmatched.